This T cell receptor beta chain was identified in a study of long-term antiretroviral therapy in people with HIV (dated by TCRdb to the early 2020s). Notes on the research overall: Collection of the earliest samples took place about a decade ahead of the 2015 WHO recommendation for immediate ART, at a time when ART was typically delayed until CD4 counts fell. This retrospective serial study examined whether starting ART and sustained HIV suppression were associated with changes in the composition and diversity of the TRB repertoire in peripheral blood. No cross-contamination during QIAcube processing was shown when test extractions of a monoclonal T-cell line were performed alongside fewer than 40 polyclonal samples. About 35% of the 30 participants with HIV were female. The cohort contributed about 200 cryopreserved PBMC samples from 30 adults with confirmed HIV infection, collected serially over a mean of around six years (range 1-12).

Participants were included only if at least one PBMC sample before ART initiation and at least two post-ART samples were available. Every participant with HIV received treatment in the United States of America. Before DNA extraction, cryopreserved samples of roughly 0.95-10 million PBMC were thawed and washed. At the time of the earliest PBMC sample, participants with HIV were aged between roughly 20 and 54 years. PBMC samples were contributed by each participant from 1-4 timepoints before ART initiation and 2-8 timepoints after ART initiation, with a median of 7 samples. For every participant, serial HIV viral load, CD4+ T-cell count, ART history and demographic data were obtained. A Qiagen kit on a QIAcube was used to extract genomic DNA from unsorted PBMC, with samples processed in batches of 12. Study-wide findings and limitations: Expanded TRB clones identified before ART initiation dominated the repertoire across all time points, though the dominance fluctuated and decreased in many PLHIV after ART. Starting ART was linked to a significant rise in TRB diversity, yet even after long-term ART the diversity remained significantly lower than in transplant donor controls. Because pre-ART samples had limited cell numbers, profiling was done on unsorted PBMC rather than on sorted CD4+ and CD8+ T cells. Since PBMC availability was limited, sequencing covered only the TCR beta chain, with no alpha chain pairing. No data were available on ART adherence, viral resistance or therapy changes, limiting inferences about post-ART repertoire changes. The samples span the years 2004 to 2017, and the ART regimens used may be less effective than current regimens. Narrower CDR3 length ranges were observed in HIV repertoires than in controls, and an antigen-experienced repertoire with only a slight naive shift after ART was suggested by the network structure.

In the case of this clone: There is no known antigen for this receptor. Base qualities are not at hand, and no much larger clone is one base apart.

The immunoSEQ hsTCRB v3.0 assay was used at survey level resolution to sequence the TRB variable region. A depth of roughly 35,000-55,000 T-cell genomes per sample was targeted for TRB sequencing. TRB libraries were pooled and sequenced on an Illumina MiSeq using a v3 150-cycle kit. The published analysis was carried out like this. Analysis of repertoires was carried out in R inside a reproducible Nextflow workflow spanning QC, data transformation and analysis. Custom analyses were implemented in LymphoSeq2, an R package for AIRR-Seq data exploration. After excluding a handful of samples that yielded fewer than 5000 total TRB sequences, around 190 HIV repertoires remained for analysis. Among the 170 to 200 retained HIV repertoires, approximately 59 were collected before ART initiation and around 130 after ART initiation. Repertoires were downsampled to 5000 TRB nucleotide sequences, with summary statistics averaged over 100 downsampling iterations. TRB sequences were retained for analysis only if CDR3 regions of at least seven amino acids were present. A Shannon entropy-derived clonality score and the Gini coefficient were used to measure diversity. In the repertoire networks, any two of the top 5000 CDR3 amino acid sequences were linked whenever the two sequences differed by an edit distance of one. GLIPH2 predicted antigen specificity groups and MHC restriction for TRB CDR3 amino acid sequences. To flag known associations with CMV, EBV, HIV or tissue antigens, CDR3 amino acid sequences were compared against VDJdb and McPAS-TCR. Pre-ART, post-ART and control groups were compared with Wilcoxon signed-rank tests and Holm-Bonferroni correction. Imported from immuneACCESS, the table was reduced by TCRdb to in-frame sequences with V and J called. These copies leave out some clones; in studies compared against another copy, an unresolved V gene accounts for under half, and the cause of the remainder is not known. Clone size and the V and J calls come from that table; the DNA yielded D and trimming. The sample table holds about 22,000 clones, of which around 79% were seen once. The ten biggest clones cover about a tenth of the sample.

This receptor was taken from a middle-aged woman with HIV. The source material was unsorted PBMCs, sampled 1.2 years after starting antiretroviral therapy.

The DNA is as follows: TGTGCCAGCAGCTCCTTGGGAGAGACCCAGTACTTC. This encodes CASSSLGETQYF. The chain employs TRBV5-4 and TRBJ2-5; a confident D gene designation cannot be given. The CDR3, cysteine through phenylalanine, is 12 amino acids long. Only the CDR3 DNA is retained, 36 bases long and in frame from the first base. The junction shows trimming of 3 bases on V and 4 bases on J, plus 7 bases between the germline ends. Sequences SGHNT (CDR1) and YYREEE (CDR2) are obtained from the germline V gene (reference sequence).